Each of the 12 T cell receptor beta chains below was sequenced from the same sample in a study of technical replicates of blood from several donors. The data were produced by immunoSEQ multiplex PCR, yet TCRdb's version contains in-frame clones alone and is incomplete. The profile shows 75,000 or so clones, 90% to 95% of them singletons. The sequenced sample consisted of T cells isolated from PBMCs. The receptors were sampled from a human donor in good health.

In this sample, this clone turned up once. The chain joins TRBV11-2 to TRBJ2-7; 8 bases align to TRBD1. The CDR3 loop spans 15 amino acids. The V gene's germline CDR1 is SGHAT and CDR2 FQNNGV. V was clipped by 4 bases and J by 2 bases; unmatched bases: 7. CDR3 in DNA: TGTGCCAGCAGCTCGACAGGGGAGATCCCCTACGAGCAGTACTTC. Its protein is CASSSTGEIPYEQYF. The whole variable domain, remainder taken from reference TRBV11-2 and TRBJ2-7, is EAGVAQSPRYKIIEKRQSVAFWCNPISGHATLYWYQQILGQGPKLLIQFQNNGVVDDSQLPKDRFSAERLKGVDSTLKIQPAKLEDSAVYLCASSSTGEIPYEQYFGPGTRLTVT.

This rearrangement joins TRBV28 to TRBJ2-7, with a tentative D call TRBD1 (5 bases). The CDR3 is 16 amino acids. V dropped 4 bases and J dropped 1 base, with 17 bases sitting between them. Germline lookup yields CDR1 MDHEN and CDR2 SYDVKM. As DNA, the CDR3 is TGTGCCAGCAGTTCCAGGGCTACATCGCGTTCCTACGAGCAGTACTTC. Its protein is CASSSRATSRSYEQYF. The full variable domain, in which reference TRBV28 and TRBJ2-7 provide the parts outside the CDR3, is DVKVTQSSRYLVKRTGEKVFLECVQDMDHENMFWYRQDPGLGLRLIYFSYDVKMKEKGDIPEGYSVSREKKERFSLILESASTNQTSMYLCASSSRATSRSYEQYFGPGTRLTVT.

The chain carries TRBV6-5 and TRBJ2-7, with 7 bases aligning to TRBD1. The trim removed 6 bases at V and 6 bases at J, leaving 11 bases unmatched. Looked up from germline, CDR1 is MNHEY and CDR2 is SVGAGI. The CDR3 totals 14 residues. As DNA, the CDR3 is TGTGCCAGCAGACAAGACAGGGTGGGGTTCGAGCAGTACTTC. Translation gives CASRQDRVGFEQYF.

In DNA form, the CDR3 reads TGCGCCAGCAGTGATCCCGGGACAGGGGATCAAGAGACCCAGTACTTC. It encodes CASSDPGTGDQETQYF. This chain joins TRBV10-1 and TRBJ2-5; 10 bases are shared with TRBD1. The CDR3 has 16 amino acids. With 3 bases clipped from V and 2 bases from J, the junction kept 6 bases outside the gene matches. CDR1 is WNHNN and CDR2 is SYGVQD in the germline V gene (reference sequence).

Only one count was recorded for this clone. The CDR3 reads CASSLGLAFTDTQYF. The DNA for the CDR3 is TGTGCCAGCAGCTTAGGTCTAGCCTTCACAGATACGCAGTATTTT. The chain links TRBV7-6 to TRBJ2-3; maybe TRBD2 (5 bases). Germline CDR1 reads SGHVS; CDR2 reads FNYEAQ. This CDR3 spans 15 amino acids. Trimming shortened V by 1 base and J by 2 bases, and 10 bases separated the two germline ends.

The chain is built from TRBV5-6 and TRBJ1-5, with 9 bases identical to TRBD1. Germline V gene lookup returns CDR1 SGHDT and CDR2 YYEEEE. The CDR3 length is 14 residues. After removal of 3 bases from V and 6 bases from J, the junction contained 4 bases not matched to a gene. CDR3 DNA: TGTGCCAGCAGCTCCGGGACAGGGATTCAGCCCCAGCATTTT. This gives the protein CASSSGTGIQPQHF.

This clone was seen a single time. The genes are TRBV5-1 and TRBJ2-7; tentative D call: TRBD2 (5 bases). CDR1 and CDR2 (germline): SGHRS, YFSETQ. There are 14 residues in the CDR3. The V and J ends lost 4 bases and 3 bases respectively, with 14 bases between them. The CDR3, as DNA: TGCGCCAGCAGCCCGGACTGGGCTGGCTACGAGCAGTACTTC. This encodes CASSPDWAGYEQYF. The variable domain in full, with the rest retrieved from reference TRBV5-1 and TRBJ2-7, is KAGVTQTPRYLIKTRGQQVTLSCSPISGHRSVSWYQQTPGQGLQFLFEYFSETQRNKGNFPGRFSGRQFSNSRSEMNVSTLELGDSALYLCASSPDWAGYEQYFGPGTRLTVT.

The chain uses TRBV11-2 and TRBJ2-1; 12 nucleotides agree with TRBD2. The CDR3 is made up of 15 amino acids. Unmatched junction bases numbered 0, after V lost 2 bases and J lost 4 bases. CDR1 and CDR2 from the germline V gene are SGHAT and FQNNGV. The DNA for the CDR3 is TGTGCCAGCAGCTTACTAGCGGGAGGGTACAATGAGCAGTTCTTC. Translated: CASSLLAGGYNEQFF.

The J gene is TRBJ2-3, the V gene TRBV9; possibly TRBD2 for D (5 bases). The CDR3 has 13 residues. The germline V gene encodes CDR1 SGDLS and CDR2 YYNGEE. Trimming stripped 7 bases from V and 0 bases from J, with 9 bases between. CDR3 DNA sequence: TGTGCCAGCTCGGGATTTAGCACAGATACGCAGTATTTT. This gives the protein CASSGFSTDTQYF.

This rearrangement joins TRBV2 to TRBJ1-4; maybe TRBD1 (5 bases). This CDR3 has 13 amino acids. V gave up 4 bases and J gave up 8 bases, with 11 bases separating them. Per germline, CDR1 SNHLY and CDR2 FYNNEI. CDR3 DNA: TGTGCCAGCAGTGGGGACTTGGGGGAAAAACTGTTTTTT. Protein: CASSGDLGEKLFF.

This sequence joins TRBV28 and TRBJ2-3; D unresolved. Germline values: CDR1 MDHEN, CDR2 SYDVKM. Trimming pared 5 bases from V and 1 base from J, leaving 13 bases between. The length of the CDR3 is 15 residues. The CDR3 loop reads CASSPEVVGTDTQYF. CDR3 in DNA: TGTGCCAGCAGTCCCGAGGTGGTCGGCACAGATACGCAGTATTTT.

The rearrangement joins TRBV6-5 to TRBJ1-3, with 11 bases identical to TRBD1. Trimming at V came to 0 bases and at J to 15 bases, leaving 7 bases not matched to a gene. The CDR3 has 14 amino acids. Germline values: CDR1 MNHEY, CDR2 SVGAGI. The CDR3 region is CASSYSGTGGHSYF. In nucleotides, the CDR3 is TGTGCCAGCAGTTACTCCGGGACAGGGGGGCACTCATATTTT.